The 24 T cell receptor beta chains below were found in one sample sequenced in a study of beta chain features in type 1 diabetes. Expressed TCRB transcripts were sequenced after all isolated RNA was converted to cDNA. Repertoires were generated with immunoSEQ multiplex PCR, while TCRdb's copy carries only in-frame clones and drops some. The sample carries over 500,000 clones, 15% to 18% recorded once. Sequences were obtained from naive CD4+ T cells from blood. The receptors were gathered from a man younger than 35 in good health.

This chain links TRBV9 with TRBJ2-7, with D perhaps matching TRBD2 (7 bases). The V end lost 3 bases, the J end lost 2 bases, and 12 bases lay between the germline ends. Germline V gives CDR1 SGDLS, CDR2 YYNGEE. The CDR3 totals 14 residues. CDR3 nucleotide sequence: TGTGCCAGCAGCGCCGGGGGGCTCGCCTACGAGCAGTACTTC. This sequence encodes CASSAGGLAYEQYF.

CDR3 sequence (DNA): TGTGCCAGCAGCTCGGACAGGGCCTCCTACAATGAGCAGTTCTTC. Amino acids: CASSSDRASYNEQFF. V and J are TRBV5-4 and TRBJ2-1; 8 bases fit TRBD1. CDR1 is SGHNT and CDR2 is YYREEE in the germline V gene (reference sequence). Trimming cost V 3 bases and J 0 bases; bases outside gene matches: 2. CDR3 length: 15 residues.

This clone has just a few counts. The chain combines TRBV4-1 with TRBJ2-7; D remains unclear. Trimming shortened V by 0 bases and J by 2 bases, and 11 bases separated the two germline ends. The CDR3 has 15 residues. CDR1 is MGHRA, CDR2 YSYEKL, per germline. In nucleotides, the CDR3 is TGCGCCAGCAGCCAAGAGCCCCAGAGCACCTACGAGCAGTACTTC. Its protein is CASSQEPQSTYEQYF.

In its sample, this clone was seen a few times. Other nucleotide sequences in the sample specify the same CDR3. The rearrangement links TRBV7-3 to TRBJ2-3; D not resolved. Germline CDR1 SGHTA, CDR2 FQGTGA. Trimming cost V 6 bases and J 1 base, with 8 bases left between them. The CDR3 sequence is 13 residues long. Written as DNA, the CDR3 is TGTGCCAGCAGACCCAGCGGCACAGATACGCAGTATTTT. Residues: CASRPSGTDTQYF.

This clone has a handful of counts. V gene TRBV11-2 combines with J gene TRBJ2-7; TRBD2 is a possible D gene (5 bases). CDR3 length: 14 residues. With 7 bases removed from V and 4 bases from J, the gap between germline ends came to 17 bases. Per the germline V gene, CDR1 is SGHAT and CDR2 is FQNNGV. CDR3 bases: TGTGCCAGCAAAGGGCTAGCCGGTTCGTACGAGCAGTACTTC. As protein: CASKGLAGSYEQYF.

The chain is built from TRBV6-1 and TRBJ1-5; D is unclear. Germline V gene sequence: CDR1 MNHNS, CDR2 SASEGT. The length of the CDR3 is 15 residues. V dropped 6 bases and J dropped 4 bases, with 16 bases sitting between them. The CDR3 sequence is CASRVRQSQNQPQHF. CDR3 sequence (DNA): TGTGCCAGCAGGGTTAGGCAGAGCCAAAATCAGCCCCAGCATTTT.

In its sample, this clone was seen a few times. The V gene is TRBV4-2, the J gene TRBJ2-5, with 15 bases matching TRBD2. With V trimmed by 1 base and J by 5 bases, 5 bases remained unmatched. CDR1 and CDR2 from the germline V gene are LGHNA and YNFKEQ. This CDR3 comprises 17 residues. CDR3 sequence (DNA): TGTGCCAGCAGCCAAGGGACTAGCGGGGGGGTAGGGGAGACCCAGTACTTC. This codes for CASSQGTSGGVGETQYF.

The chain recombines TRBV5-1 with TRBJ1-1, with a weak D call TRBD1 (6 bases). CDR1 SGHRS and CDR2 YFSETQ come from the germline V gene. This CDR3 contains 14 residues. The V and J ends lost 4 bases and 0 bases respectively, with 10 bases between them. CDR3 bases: TGCGCCAGCAGCCGTCAGGGGCTGAACACTGAAGCTTTCTTT. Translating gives CASSRQGLNTEAFF. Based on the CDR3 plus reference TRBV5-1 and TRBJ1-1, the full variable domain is KAGVTQTPRYLIKTRGQQVTLSCSPISGHRSVSWYQQTPGQGLQFLFEYFSETQRNKGNFPGRFSGRQFSNSRSEMNVSTLELGDSALYLCASSRQGLNTEAFFGQGTRLTVV.

CDR3 nucleotides: TGTGCCAGCAGCCCAACCGCGGGGTTAAGAGAGACCCAGTACTTC. Its translation: CASSPTAGLRETQYF. The rearrangement uses TRBV11-1 and TRBJ2-5, with TRBD2 as a possible D gene (6 bases). The V gene's germline CDR1 is SGHAT and CDR2 FQDESV (reference sequence). The CDR3 sequence is 15 residues long. Between the trimmed V and J ends, which lost 5 bases and 4 bases, there was a span of 17 bases. The whole variable domain, remainder taken from reference TRBV11-1 and TRBJ2-5, is EAEVAQSPRYKITEKSQAVAFWCDPISGHATLYWYRQILGQGPELLVQFQDESVVDDSQLPKDRFSAERLKGVDSTLKIQPAELGDSAMYLCASSPTAGLRETQYFGPGTRLLVL.

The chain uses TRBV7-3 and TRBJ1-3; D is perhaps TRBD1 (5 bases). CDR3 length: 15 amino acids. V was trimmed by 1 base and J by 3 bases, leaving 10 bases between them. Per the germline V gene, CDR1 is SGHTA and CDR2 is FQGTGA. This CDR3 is CASSLSAGDGNTIYF. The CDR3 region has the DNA TGTGCCAGCAGCTTAAGTGCGGGGGATGGAAACACCATATATTTT.

The CDR3 DNA sequence: TGTGCCAGCAGCGTAGGTCGCAGTGAAAAACTGTTTTTT. Amino acids: CASSVGRSEKLFF. The rearrangement links TRBV9 to TRBJ1-4; no clear D. Between the trimmed V and J ends, which lost 0 bases and 7 bases, there was a span of 7 bases. CDR1 is SGDLS and CDR2 is YYNGEE in the germline V gene. CDR3 size: 13 residues.

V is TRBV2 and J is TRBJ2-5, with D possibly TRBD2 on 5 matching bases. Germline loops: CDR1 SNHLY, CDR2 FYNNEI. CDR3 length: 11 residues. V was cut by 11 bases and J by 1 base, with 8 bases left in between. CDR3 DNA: TGTGCCTGCGGGCCCCAAGAGACCCAGTACTTC. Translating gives CACGPQETQYF.

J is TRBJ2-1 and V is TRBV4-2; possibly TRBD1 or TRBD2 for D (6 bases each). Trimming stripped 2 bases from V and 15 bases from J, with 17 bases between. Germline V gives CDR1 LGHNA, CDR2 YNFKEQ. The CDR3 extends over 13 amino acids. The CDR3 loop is CASSQPGTPGVFF. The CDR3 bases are TGTGCCAGCAGCCAACCCGGGACACCGGGGGTGTTCTTC.

The CDR3 spells CASSEIHRQGPGNTIYF. The CDR3 bases are TGTGCCAGCAGCGAAATACATCGACAGGGGCCTGGAAACACCATATATTTT. The rearrangement joins TRBV21-1 to TRBJ1-3; the D call of TRBD1 is as the table states it, not checked on the DNA. TRBV21-1 is an annotated pseudogene. The CDR3 length is 17 residues.

The CDR3, as DNA: TGTGCCAGCAGTGGGACAGTAGCTAACTATGGCTACACCTTC. Encoded protein: CASSGTVANYGYTF. The chain is built from TRBV2 and TRBJ1-2; D is possibly TRBD1 (6 bases). This CDR3 has 14 residues. V was cut by 4 bases and J by 0 bases, with 9 bases left in between. Per the germline V gene, CDR1 is SNHLY and CDR2 is FYNNEI.

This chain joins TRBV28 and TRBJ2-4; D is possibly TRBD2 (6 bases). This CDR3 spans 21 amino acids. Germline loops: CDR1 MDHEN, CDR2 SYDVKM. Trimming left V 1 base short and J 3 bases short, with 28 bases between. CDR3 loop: CASSLSGLAVAERRDKNIQYF. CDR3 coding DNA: TGTGCCAGCAGTTTATCCGGCTTAGCGGTTGCGGAGCGGAGAGACAAAAACATTCAGTACTTC.

CDR3 residues: CASSPRQGPYEQYF. The CDR3 coding sequence is TGTGCCAGCTCACCAAGGCAGGGGCCCTACGAGCAGTACTTC. The chain recombines TRBV18 with TRBJ2-7; D might be TRBD1 (6 bases). Trimming removed 2 bases at V and 2 bases at J, with 10 bases between. Germline V gene data show CDR1 as KGHSH and CDR2 as LQKENI. This CDR3 has 14 amino acids.

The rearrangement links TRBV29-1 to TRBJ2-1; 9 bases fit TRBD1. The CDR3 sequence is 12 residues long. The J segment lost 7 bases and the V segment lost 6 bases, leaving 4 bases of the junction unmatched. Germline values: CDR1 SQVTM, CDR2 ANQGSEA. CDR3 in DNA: TGCAGCGTAGGTGACAGGGGGAATGAGCAGTTCTTC. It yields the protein CSVGDRGNEQFF.

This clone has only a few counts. The CDR3 here is CASSRGQGYNYGYTF. The CDR3 DNA follows: TGTGCCAGCAGTCGCGGACAGGGATACAACTATGGCTACACCTTC. J is TRBJ1-2 and V is TRBV27, with 8 bases identical to TRBD1. Germline-derived CDR1 and CDR2 are MNHEY and SMNVEV (reference sequence). The CDR3 sequence is 15 residues long. V lost 5 bases to trimming and J lost 2 bases; unmatched junction nucleotides: 7.

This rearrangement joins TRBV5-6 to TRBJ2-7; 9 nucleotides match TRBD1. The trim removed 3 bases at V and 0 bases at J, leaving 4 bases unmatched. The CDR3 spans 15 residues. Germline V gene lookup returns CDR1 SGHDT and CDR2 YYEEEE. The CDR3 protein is CASSSGQGNSYEQYF. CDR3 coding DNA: TGTGCCAGCAGCTCCGGACAGGGGAACTCCTACGAGCAGTACTTC.

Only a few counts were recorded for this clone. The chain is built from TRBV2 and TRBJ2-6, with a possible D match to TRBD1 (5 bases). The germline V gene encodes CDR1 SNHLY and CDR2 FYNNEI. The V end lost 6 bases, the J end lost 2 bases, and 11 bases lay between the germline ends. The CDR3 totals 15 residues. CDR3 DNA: TGTGCCAGCAGGCCCCAGGGAACTGGGGCCAACGTCCTGACTTTC. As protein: CASRPQGTGANVLTF.

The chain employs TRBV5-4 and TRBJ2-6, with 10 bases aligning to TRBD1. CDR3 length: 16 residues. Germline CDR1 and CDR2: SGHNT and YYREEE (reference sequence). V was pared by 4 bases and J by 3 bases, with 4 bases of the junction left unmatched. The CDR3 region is CASSPRDRGGANVLTF. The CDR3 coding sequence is TGTGCCAGCAGCCCCCGGGACAGGGGTGGGGCCAACGTCCTGACTTTC.

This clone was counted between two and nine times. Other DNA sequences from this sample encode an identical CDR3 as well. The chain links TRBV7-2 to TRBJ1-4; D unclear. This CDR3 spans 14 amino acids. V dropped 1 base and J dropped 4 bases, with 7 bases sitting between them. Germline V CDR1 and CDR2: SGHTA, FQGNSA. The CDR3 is CASSLGGSNEKLFF. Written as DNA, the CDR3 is TGTGCCAGCAGCTTAGGAGGGAGTAATGAAAAACTGTTTTTT.

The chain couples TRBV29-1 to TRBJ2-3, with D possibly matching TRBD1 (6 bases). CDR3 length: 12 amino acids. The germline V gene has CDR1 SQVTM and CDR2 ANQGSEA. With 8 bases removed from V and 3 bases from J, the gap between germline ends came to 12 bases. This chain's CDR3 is CSQGWGTDTQYF. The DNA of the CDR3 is TGCAGCCAGGGGTGGGGGACAGATACGCAGTATTTT.